Sequencing of this TCR beta chain was carried out in a study of cytomegalovirus exposure and HLA in healthy donors. Broader study findings: Later analysis showed most CMV-associated TCR beta chains appearing HLA-restricted. Most subjects had HLA-A and HLA-B alleles reportedly predicted accurately by TCR beta sequences. What was likely a sequencing artifact was a cluster of highly shared sequence variants. The study listed 164 cytomegalovirus-associated TCR beta chains.

With regard to this clone: Its antigen is still unknown.

The CDR3 extends over 15 amino acids. CDR1 SGHTA and CDR2 FQGNSA come from the germline V gene. V lost 1 base and J lost 6; bases outside the gene matches: 6. 60 Vbeta and 13 Jbeta primers were used in PCR. TCRdb's table, derived via immunoSEQ multiplex PCR, lists solely in-frame clones and lacks some. The sample shows approximately 160,000 clones, approximately 80% of them seen only once. The chain couples TRBV7-2 to TRBJ1-5; 7 nucleotides match TRBD1. The source is a man under 40 in good health and CMV-seropositive. Material: PBMCs. In DNA, the CDR3 is TGTGCCAGCAGCTTAGAGAGGGGGCAGGTTCAGCCCCAGCATTTT. As protein: CASSLERGQVQPQHF.